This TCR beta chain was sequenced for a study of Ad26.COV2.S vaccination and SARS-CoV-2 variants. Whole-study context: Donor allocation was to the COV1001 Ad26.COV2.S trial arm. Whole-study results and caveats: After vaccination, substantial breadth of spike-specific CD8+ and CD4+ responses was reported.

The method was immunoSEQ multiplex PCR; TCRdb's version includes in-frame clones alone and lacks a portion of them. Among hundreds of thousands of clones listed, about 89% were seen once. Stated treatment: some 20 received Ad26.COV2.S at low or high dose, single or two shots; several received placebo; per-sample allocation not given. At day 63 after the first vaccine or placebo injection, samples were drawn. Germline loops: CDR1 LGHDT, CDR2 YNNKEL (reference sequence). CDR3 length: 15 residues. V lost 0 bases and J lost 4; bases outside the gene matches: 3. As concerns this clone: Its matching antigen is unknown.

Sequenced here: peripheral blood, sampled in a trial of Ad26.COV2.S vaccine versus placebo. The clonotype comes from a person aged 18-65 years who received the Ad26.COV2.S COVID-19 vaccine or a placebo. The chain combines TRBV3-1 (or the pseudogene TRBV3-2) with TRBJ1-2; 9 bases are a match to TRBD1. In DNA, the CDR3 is TGTGCCAGCAGCCAAGAGGGACAGGGCGGCTATGGCTACACCTTC. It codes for CASSQEGQGGYGYTF.